Each of the 20 T cell receptor beta chains below was sequenced from the same sample in a study of T cell responses to AZD1222 COVID-19 vaccine. Profiling relied on immunoSEQ multiplex PCR, and the TCRdb table lists in-frame clones only, not all of them. The table shows about 81,000 clones, with roughly 86% occurring only once. The source material was peripheral blood, sampled 28 days after the second AZD1222 dose. These receptors came from an adult who received the AZD1222 COVID-19 vaccine.

The J gene is TRBJ2-1, the V gene TRBV7-9; TRBD2 matches at 10 bases. Looked up from germline, CDR1 is SEHNR and CDR2 is FQNEAQ (reference sequence). The CDR3 contains 14 residues. J lost 8 bases, V lost 5 bases, and 6 bases had no gene match. The CDR3 DNA sequence: TGTGCCAGCAGCCAGCGGGAGGGCCCTTATGAGCAGTTCTTC. It codes for CASSQREGPYEQFF.

The gene calls are TRBV9 and TRBJ2-7; D possibly corresponds to TRBD2 (6 bases). The CDR3 consists of 14 residues. Trimming stripped 4 bases from V and 6 bases from J, with 17 bases between. Per the germline V gene, CDR1 is SGDLS and CDR2 is YYNGEE. This CDR3 reads CASSPLPGSVEQYF. In DNA, the CDR3 is TGTGCCAGCAGCCCTCTTCCCGGGAGTGTCGAGCAGTACTTC.

The chain joins TRBV5-6 to TRBJ2-4; D possibly uses TRBD1 or TRBD2 (5 bases each). Germline V gene data show CDR1 as SGHDT and CDR2 as YYEEEE. Trimming removed 3 bases at V and 0 bases at J, with 16 bases between. The CDR3 covers 17 residues. The CDR3 region has the DNA TGTGCCAGCAGCTCCGACAGAGTTGGACTAGCCAAAAACATTCAGTACTTC. Translating it yields CASSSDRVGLAKNIQYF.

The V gene is TRBV27, the J gene TRBJ1-4; the match to TRBD1 covers 7 bases. The CDR3 totals 14 residues. V gave up 5 bases and J gave up 7 bases; unmatched junction bases: 7. Germline CDR1 is MNHEY and CDR2 is SMNVEV (reference sequence). CDR3: CASSRGQGGEKLFF. The CDR3 DNA reads TGTGCCAGCAGTAGGGGGCAGGGAGGTGAAAAACTGTTTTTT.

The genes are TRBV11-3 and TRBJ2-1, with TRBD2 matching over 9 bases. CDR1 and CDR2 from the germline V gene are SGHNT and YENEEA. With 5 bases clipped from V and 4 bases from J, the junction kept 9 bases outside the gene matches. The CDR3 runs 16 residues. CDR3: CASSAGSGGTYNEQFF. Here the CDR3 DNA reads TGTGCCAGCAGCGCGGGAAGCGGGGGGACTTACAATGAGCAGTTCTTC.

V gene TRBV6-5 combines with J gene TRBJ2-3, with TRBD2 matching 8 bases. The ends lost 6 bases at V and 5 bases at J; junction bases unmatched: 7. CDR1 is MNHEY, CDR2 SVGAGI, per germline. This CDR3 comprises 14 residues. CDR3 residues: CASRTGGPGDTQYF. CDR3 sequence (DNA): TGTGCCAGCAGGACGGGAGGGCCCGGAGATACGCAGTATTTT.

The chain employs TRBV5-1 and TRBJ1-4; D unclear. Germline CDR1 SGHRS, CDR2 YFSETQ. Trimming took off 2 bases at V and 8 bases at J, with 16 bases between the two ends. This CDR3 comprises 15 residues. CDR3 region: CASSLGNLRLEKLFF. CDR3 coding DNA: TGCGCCAGCAGCTTAGGAAACCTCAGGTTAGAAAAACTGTTTTTT.

The chain couples TRBV5-1 to TRBJ2-1; 14 bases match TRBD2. The CDR3 length is 20 residues. Per germline, CDR1 SGHRS and CDR2 YFSETQ. With 4 bases clipped from V and 0 bases from J, the junction kept 12 bases outside the gene matches. CDR3 DNA sequence: TGCGCCAGCAGCCAACCCCCGGGACTAGCGGGAGTTAGCTCCTACAATGAGCAGTTCTTC. Translated, it gives CASSQPPGLAGVSSYNEQFF.

The genes are TRBV4-2 and TRBJ1-3; D gene uncertain. Deletions cut 1 base from V and 8 bases from J, with 18 bases between. Germline V CDR1 and CDR2: LGHNA, YNFKEQ. The length of the CDR3 is 16 residues. The CDR3 nucleotides read TGTGCCAGCAGCCAAGGACTCGCGACTGGTTTAGACACCATATATTTT. Its translation: CASSQGLATGLDTIYF.

The chain employs TRBV9 and TRBJ2-7; D is perhaps TRBD2 (6 bases). Trimming pared 0 bases from V and 2 bases from J, leaving 12 bases between. Germline V lookup: CDR1 SGDLS, CDR2 YYNGEE. The CDR3 extends over 15 amino acids. CDR3 residues: CASSVGGTPTYEQYF. In DNA form, the CDR3 reads TGTGCCAGCAGCGTAGGGGGGACTCCGACCTACGAGCAGTACTTC.

This clone was recorded once. The chain is built from TRBV20-1 and TRBJ2-7; the D gene is possibly TRBD1 (5 bases). Germline V lookup: CDR1 DFQATT, CDR2 SNEGSKA (reference sequence). The CDR3 has 14 amino acids. Trimming took 3 bases from V and 3 from J, leaving 15 bases between them. Here the CDR3 reads CSASASGARYEQYF. The CDR3 coding sequence is TGCAGTGCTAGTGCTAGTGGGGCCCGCTACGAGCAGTACTTC.

This chain uses TRBV27 with TRBJ1-5; a possible D gene is TRBD1 (5 bases). The CDR3 totals 12 residues. Trimming took 2 bases from V and 7 from J, leaving 6 bases between them. Germline CDR1 MNHEY, CDR2 SMNVEV (reference sequence). The CDR3 is CASSLRGQPQHF. In nucleotides, the CDR3 is TGTGCCAGCAGTTTACGGGGGCAGCCCCAGCATTTT.

CDR3 coding DNA: TGTGCCAGCAGTTTATCGCCGACAGGGGTCGGCTACACCTTC. Translated: CASSLSPTGVGYTF. The chain has TRBV27 and TRBJ1-2; 8 bases match TRBD1. The CDR3 has 14 amino acids. V gave up 0 bases and J gave up 8 bases; unmatched junction bases: 5. CDR1 is MNHEY, CDR2 SMNVEV, per germline (reference sequence).

This clone occurred a few times. This chain uses TRBV6-6 with TRBJ2-1; D is undetermined. Trimming took 2 bases from V and 13 from J, leaving 12 bases between them. There are 12 residues in the CDR3. From germline, CDR1 is MNHNY and CDR2 SVGAGI (reference sequence). The CDR3 here is CASSYPRNTQFF. DNA for the CDR3: TGTGCCAGCAGTTACCCCCGCAACACACAGTTCTTC.

The chain has TRBV5-8 and TRBJ1-5; no clear D gene. V gave up 0 bases and J gave up 0 bases, with 13 bases separating them. CDR1 SGHTS and CDR2 YDEGEE come from the germline V gene. The CDR3 sequence is 17 residues long. The CDR3 nucleotides are TGTGCCAGCAGCTTGGCGGTCAGATCGGATAGCAATCAGCCCCAGCATTTT. Translated, it gives CASSLAVRSDSNQPQHF.

The chain recombines TRBV5-1 with TRBJ2-7, with 13 bases lining up with TRBD2. V trimming: 6 bases; J trimming: 6 bases; junction bases outside the gene matches: 9. This CDR3 has 15 residues. Germline assignment: CDR1 SGHRS and CDR2 YFSETQ. The CDR3 here is CASKGLAGWSAEQYF. CDR3 coding DNA: TGCGCCAGCAAGGGACTAGCGGGGTGGTCGGCCGAGCAGTACTTC.

This sequence joins TRBV5-1 and TRBJ2-3; possible D gene TRBD1, 6 bases. The length of the CDR3 is 14 residues. The V end lost 5 bases, the J end lost 3 bases, and 13 bases lay between the germline ends. The germline CDR1 and CDR2 sequences are SGHRS and YFSETQ. Here the CDR3 reads CASSWDIHTDTQYF. DNA of the CDR3: TGCGCCAGCAGTTGGGACATTCATACAGATACGCAGTATTTT. Together with reference TRBV5-1 and TRBJ2-3, the CDR3 gives the full variable domain: KAGVTQTPRYLIKTRGQQVTLSCSPISGHRSVSWYQQTPGQGLQFLFEYFSETQRNKGNFPGRFSGRQFSNSRSEMNVSTLELGDSALYLCASSWDIHTDTQYFGPGTRLTVL.

The gene calls are TRBV5-1 and TRBJ2-1; 10 bases fit TRBD2. In germline, CDR1 is SGHRS, CDR2 YFSETQ. The V segment lost 4 bases and the J segment 5 bases; nucleotides outside the gene matches: 9. The CDR3 consists of 16 residues. The CDR3 protein is CASSPPPSGSHNEQFF. The CDR3 region has the DNA TGCGCCAGCAGCCCACCCCCTAGCGGGAGCCACAATGAGCAGTTCTTC.

This clone was detected a few times. The chain joins TRBV7-9 to TRBJ1-1; D is possibly TRBD1 (5 bases). Germline V gene data show CDR1 as SEHNR and CDR2 as FQNEAQ (reference sequence). This CDR3 has 16 amino acids. The ends were cut back, 5 bases at V and 1 base at J, with 17 bases in the middle. CDR3 nucleotide sequence: TGTGCCAGCAGCCATCTGCAGGGTCGGGGGAACACTGAAGCTTTCTTT. Protein sequence: CASSHLQGRGNTEAFF.

The chain carries TRBV3-1 (or the pseudogene TRBV3-2) and TRBJ2-1; 15 bases fit TRBD2. The germline V gene has CDR1 LGHDT and CDR2 YNNKEL (reference sequence). J gave up 2 bases and V 1 base, and 6 bases lay outside the gene matches. This CDR3 spans 19 amino acids. The CDR3 nucleotides read TGTGCCAGCAGCCAAGCTGGGGGACTAGCGGGGGGCCCCTACAATGAGCAGTTCTTC. Its protein is CASSQAGGLAGGPYNEQFF.